This TCR beta chain was sequenced during a study of T cells after yellow fever vaccination. Study as a whole: SMART-Seq v4 Ultra Low Input prepared the low-cell-number fractions.

Each CDR3 protein is one row after TCRdb ran MiXCR on the 5' RACE reads. This table holds hundreds of thousands of distinct CDR3 sequences, 9% to 15% found once. This CDR3 comprises 13 residues. The germline gives CDR1 MGHRA, CDR2 YSYEKL. V was cut by 5 bases and J by 1 base, with 8 bases left in between. The chain is built from TRBV4-1 and TRBJ2-5; D remains unclear. The sequencing used PBMCs, collected on the day of the yellow fever booster vaccination. This receptor was taken from a young man who received the YFV17D yellow fever vaccine. CDR3 in DNA: TGCGCCAGCAGCTCAACTACCCAAGAGACCCAGTACTTC. Its translation is CASSSTTQETQYF.